The present T cell receptor beta chain was sequenced within a study of T-cell memory formation after mild COVID-19. TCRdb processed the 5' RACE reads anew with MiXCR; each CDR3 protein has one entry. The sample contains roughly 580,000 distinct CDR3 sequences, under 20% of which appear only once. Germline assignment: CDR1 SNHLY and CDR2 FYNNEI. V dropped 3 bases and J dropped 4 bases, with 16 bases sitting between them. The CDR3 contains 16 residues. The chain carries TRBV2 and TRBJ1-5, with D possibly TRBD1 on 5 matching bases. What was sequenced was PBMCs or a T cell subset sorted from them (not recorded which). The sequence was collected from an adult woman who had mild COVID-19 (a few samples of this study predate the infection). Cell type and time point are not known. Written as DNA, the CDR3 is TGTGCCAGCAGTGATCAGTCAGGGCCCCAAAATCAGCCCCAGCATTTT. Translating it yields CASSDQSGPQNQPQHF. The full variable domain, its missing parts supplied by reference TRBV2 and TRBJ1-5, is EPEVTQTPSHQVTQMGQEVILRCVPISNHLYFYWYRQILGQKVEFLVSFYNNEISEKSEIFDDQFSVERPDGSNFTLKIRSTKLEDSAMYFCASSDQSGPQNQPQHFGDGTRLSIL.